The sequence of this T cell receptor (beta chain) was determined in a study of T cell repertoires in cytomegalovirus infection. Study background: The authors relied on CMV epitopes, both recently identified HLA-C-restricted and well-studied HLA-B-restricted. In public TCR beta signatures, there were indications of both CMV infection and matching HLA type.

TCRdb independently ran MiXCR on the reads; one entry per CDR3 protein. The table lists about 830,000 distinct CDR3 sequences, about 30% of them singletons. Turning to this clonotype: No antigen is known for it.

General study findings and limits: Predominance within the ex vivo response was attributable to HLA-C-restricted CMV-specific TCR beta clonotypes.

The V gene's germline CDR1 is SEHNR and CDR2 FQNEAQ (reference sequence). V was cut by 5 bases and J by 8 bases, with 24 bases left in between. The CDR3 loop spans 17 amino acids. V usage is TRBV7-9 and J usage is TRBJ2-2; tentatively, D is TRBD1 (5 bases). The source is a human donor in good health (CMV status not recorded). Some clones in this sample may be carry-over from other donors' samples. The specimen was cultured CD8+ T cells from PBMCs, collected from culture after CMV antigen stimulation. This chain's CDR3 is CASSTSDSFERRGELFF. The CDR3 DNA is TGTGCCAGCAGCACCTCAGACAGTTTTGAGAGACGTGGGGAGCTGTTTTTT.